Detailed here is one T cell receptor (beta chain). This sample is drawn from a study of CD8 T cells in Susac syndrome. The RNA, about 0.45 to 1 ug, was put through reverse transcription using random hexamers. Amplification of the TCR beta CDR3 was carried out by immunoSEQ multiplex PCR, which spanned a total of 54 Vbeta and 13 Jbeta segments. Using its own MiXCR run on the immunoSEQ multiplex PCR reads, TCRdb lists one record per CDR3 protein. The sample includes about 210,000 distinct CDR3 sequences, approximately 95% of them seen just once. Peripheral blood CD8+ and CD4+ T cells were profiled by TCR beta sequencing. The CD8+ and CD4+ T cells were negatively isolated, with the TEMRA cells enriched by FACS. V was trimmed by 7 bases and J by 8 bases, leaving 15 bases between them. Germline assignment: CDR1 SQVTM and CDR2 ANQGSEA. The CDR3 sequence is 12 residues long.

This clonotype originated in a human donor with multiple sclerosis. The J gene is TRBJ2-4, the V gene TRBV29-1; tentative D call: TRBD2 (5 bases). Sequencing was performed on CD4+ T cells from PBMCs. CDR3 protein: CSARPDWDIQYF. The DNA for the CDR3 is TGCAGCGCCCGCCCGGACTGGGACATTCAGTACTTC. The full variable domain, in which reference TRBV29-1 and TRBJ2-4 provide the parts outside the CDR3, is SAVISQKPSRDICQRGTSLTIQCQVDSQVTMMFWYRQQPGQSLTLIATANQGSEATYESGFVIDKFPISRPNLTFSTLTVSNMSPEDSSIYLCSARPDWDIQYFGAGTRLSVL.